This T cell receptor beta chain is from a study of T cell responses to AZD1222 COVID-19 vaccine. The CDR3 sequence is 14 residues long. V dropped 1 base and J dropped 7 bases, with 10 bases sitting between them. From germline, CDR1 is SGHDN and CDR2 FVKESK. Analyses pooled second doses at about 4 or about 12 weeks. On this clone itself: What it binds is not known.

Study findings and constraints: The peak T cell response came first, and repertoires were sampled only after it. Donor demographics were predominantly white British with a female majority; clonal diversity may be underestimated.

Libraries were prepared by immunoSEQ multiplex PCR; TCRdb keeps only in-frame clonotypes and omits some of them. The table includes approximately 110,000 clones, approximately 90% detected once. This TCR was sampled from an adult who received the AZD1222 COVID-19 vaccine. Sample: peripheral blood, taken 28 days after the second AZD1222 dose. The genes are TRBV14 and TRBJ1-4; D unclear. CDR3 residues: CASSQGQPGEKLFF. Written as DNA, the CDR3 is TGTGCCAGCAGCCAAGGCCAGCCAGGTGAAAAACTGTTTTTT.